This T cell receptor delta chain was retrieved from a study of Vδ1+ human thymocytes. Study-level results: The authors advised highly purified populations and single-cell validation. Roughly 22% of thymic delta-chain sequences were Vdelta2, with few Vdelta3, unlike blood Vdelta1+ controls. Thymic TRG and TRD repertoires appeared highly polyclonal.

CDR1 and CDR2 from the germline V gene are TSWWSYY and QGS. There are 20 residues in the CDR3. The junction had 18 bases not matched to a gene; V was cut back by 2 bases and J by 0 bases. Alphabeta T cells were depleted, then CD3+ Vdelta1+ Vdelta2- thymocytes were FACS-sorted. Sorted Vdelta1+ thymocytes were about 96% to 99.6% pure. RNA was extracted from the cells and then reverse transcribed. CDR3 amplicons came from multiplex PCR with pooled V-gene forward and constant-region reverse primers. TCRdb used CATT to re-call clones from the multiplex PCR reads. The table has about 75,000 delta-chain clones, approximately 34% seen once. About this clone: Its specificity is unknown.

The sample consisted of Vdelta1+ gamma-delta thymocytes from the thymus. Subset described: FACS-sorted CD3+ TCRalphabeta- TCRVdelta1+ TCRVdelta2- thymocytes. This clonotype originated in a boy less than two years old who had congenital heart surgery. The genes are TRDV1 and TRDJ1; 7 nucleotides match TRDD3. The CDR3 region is CALGEWTYWGPSGYTDKLIF. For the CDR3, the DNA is TGTGCTCTTGGGGAATGGACTTACTGGGGCCCGAGCGGTTACACCGATAAACTCATCTTT.